These 15 T cell receptor beta chains originate from one sample sequenced in a study of blood T cell repertoires in COVID-19. Here immunoSEQ multiplex PCR was the method, and the copy in TCRdb shows in-frame clones only, minus some. The sample carries roughly 390,000 clones, around 87% recorded once. Material for sequencing was peripheral blood. Every receptor here comes from a woman aged 25 to 45 with COVID-19, enrolled during active disease.

This sequence joins TRBV4-1 and TRBJ2-7, with 12 bases fitting TRBD1. Germline V gene lookup returns CDR1 MGHRA and CDR2 YSYEKL. The CDR3 runs to 15 residues. Trimming cost V 3 bases and J 2 bases; bases outside gene matches: 2. CDR3 loop: CASSQGTGGTYEQYF. CDR3 nucleotides: TGCGCCAGCAGCCAGGGGACAGGGGGCACCTACGAGCAGTACTTC.

Of note for this clone: Other DNA sequences in the sample encode the same CDR3. The chain recombines TRBV9 with TRBJ2-2; 7 positions match TRBD1. The CDR3 has 14 residues. Germline CDR1 and CDR2: SGDLS and YYNGEE. V gave up 2 bases and J gave up 4 bases; unmatched junction bases: 2. In DNA, the CDR3 is TGTGCCAGCAGCGTTGGGACAGCCACCGGGGAGCTGTTTTTT. This codes for CASSVGTATGELFF.

Written as DNA, the CDR3 is TGTGCCAGCAGTGGGGGCGGGACTAGCGGATTGCGGAGCACAGATACGCAGTATTTT. The encoded protein is CASSGGGTSGLRSTDTQYF. The gene calls are TRBV6-4 and TRBJ2-3, with 11 nucleotides matching TRBD2. The CDR3 covers 19 residues. The germline V gene has CDR1 MRHNA and CDR2 SNTAGT. V lost 4 bases to trimming and J lost 0 bases; unmatched junction nucleotides: 12.

The chain employs TRBV6-5 and TRBJ2-5; D is perhaps TRBD2 (6 bases). CDR3 length: 12 residues. Germline-derived CDR1 and CDR2 are MNHEY and SVGAGI. CDR3 sequence reads: CAAGPELEPQYF. The CDR3 region has the DNA TGTGCGGCGGGGCCCGAGCTAGAACCCCAGTACTTC.

The chain carries TRBV11-1 and TRBJ1-1; no firm D call. The CDR3 sequence is 13 residues long. CDR1 and CDR2 (germline): SGHAT, FQDESV (reference sequence). V lost 4 bases and J 4 bases, leaving 10 bases between the germline ends. The CDR3 region is CASSSRLGTEAFF. CDR3 nucleotide sequence: TGTGCCAGCAGCTCGAGACTGGGCACTGAAGCTTTCTTT. The variable domain in full, with the rest retrieved from reference TRBV11-1 and TRBJ1-1, is EAEVAQSPRYKITEKSQAVAFWCDPISGHATLYWYRQILGQGPELLVQFQDESVVDDSQLPKDRFSAERLKGVDSTLKIQPAELGDSAMYLCASSSRLGTEAFFGQGTRLTVV.

The chain uses TRBV6-5 and TRBJ2-7; D unresolved. Germline loops: CDR1 MNHEY, CDR2 SVGAGI. Trimming removed 2 bases from V and 5 bases from J, with 7 bases in between. The CDR3 totals 12 residues. CDR3 nucleotides: TGTGCCAGCAGTTACCGCCAGGACGAGCAGTACTTC. Protein: CASSYRQDEQYF.

The rearrangement links TRBV10-3 to TRBJ2-3, with D possibly being TRBD1 (5 bases). The CDR3 totals 15 residues. Between the trimmed V and J ends, which lost 7 bases and 2 bases, there was a span of 16 bases. Germline CDR1 reads ENHRY; CDR2 reads SYGVKD. The CDR3 is CAIKRTPGFTDTQYF. CDR3 DNA sequence: TGTGCCATCAAGAGGACACCAGGATTCACAGATACGCAGTATTTT.

This chain uses TRBV4-2 with TRBJ2-7, with D unclear. With 4 bases removed from V and 0 bases from J, the gap between germline ends came to 4 bases. The CDR3 extends over 12 amino acids. CDR1 LGHNA and CDR2 YNFKEQ come from the germline V gene. CDR3 region: CASSPRSYEQYF. The CDR3 nucleotides are TGTGCCAGCAGCCCGCGCTCCTACGAGCAGTACTTC.

The rearrangement uses TRBV6-5 and TRBJ1-2; 8 bases agree with TRBD1. CDR1 is MNHEY, CDR2 SVGAGI, per germline. Unmatched junction bases numbered 12, after V lost 7 bases and J lost 14 bases. The CDR3 sequence is 12 residues long. The DNA of the CDR3 is TGTGCCAGCACCCGAGGGTGGACAGGGAATACCTTC. Protein sequence: CASTRGWTGNTF.

This clone was recorded only once. The J gene is TRBJ2-1, the V gene TRBV24-1; 10 positions match TRBD1. The germline CDR1 and CDR2 sequences are KGHDR and SFDVKD. J gave up 9 bases and V 7 bases, and 11 bases lay outside the gene matches. This CDR3 comprises 15 residues. The chain's CDR3 is CATRPRDRGIGEQFF. As DNA, the CDR3 is TGTGCCACCAGGCCTCGGGACAGGGGAATCGGTGAGCAGTTCTTC.

The chain recombines TRBV9 with TRBJ2-3; TRBD2 agrees at 9 bases. V dropped 2 bases and J dropped 4; count of bases not matched to a gene: 5. The CDR3 loop spans 15 amino acids. The germline CDR1 and CDR2 sequences are SGDLS and YYNGEE. The CDR3 protein is CASSVGSGGPDTQYF. The CDR3, as DNA: TGTGCCAGCAGCGTTGGTAGCGGGGGACCAGATACGCAGTATTTT. The full variable domain, rest sourced from reference TRBV9 and TRBJ2-3, is DSGVTQTPKHLITATGQRVTLRCSPRSGDLSVYWYQQSLDQGLQFLIQYYNGEERAKGNILERFSAQQFPDLHSELNLSSLELGDSALYFCASSVGSGGPDTQYFGPGTRLTVL.

The rearrangement uses TRBV19 and TRBJ1-1, with TRBD1 identical over 10 bases. CDR3 length: 14 amino acids. Germline-derived CDR1 and CDR2 are LNHDA and SQIVND (reference sequence). Trimming took 6 bases from V and 5 from J; bases not matched to a gene: 6. The CDR3 here is CASSDDRGRTEAFF. CDR3 sequence (DNA): TGTGCCAGTAGCGACGACAGGGGGCGGACTGAAGCTTTCTTT.

This chain links TRBV4-2 with TRBJ2-7, with 7 nucleotides matching TRBD2. With 6 bases clipped from V and 2 bases from J, the junction kept 13 bases outside the gene matches. This CDR3 is 16 amino acids long. The germline gives CDR1 LGHNA, CDR2 YNFKEQ. The CDR3 DNA reads TGTGCCAGCAGTCAAAGGGCCAGCGGGGACCCCTACGAGCAGTACTTC. Translating gives CASSQRASGDPYEQYF.

V and J are TRBV30 and TRBJ2-7; D call uncertain. The germline gives CDR1 GTSNPN, CDR2 SVGIG (reference sequence). This CDR3 has 11 amino acids. V was cut by 1 base and J by 6 bases, with 7 bases left in between. CDR3 in DNA: TGTGCCTGGAGTGGCCGGAGCGAGCAGTACTTC. This sequence encodes CAWSGRSEQYF.

Here the CDR3 DNA reads TGTGCCAGCAGCCCTCCCGGGACAGCTAATTCACCCCTCCACTTT. This translates into CASSPPGTANSPLHF. The chain uses TRBV27 and TRBJ1-6; 7 bases match TRBD1. Germline V gene sequence: CDR1 MNHEY, CDR2 SMNVEV (reference sequence). V shed 6 bases, J shed 6 bases, and the junction held 8 bases outside the gene matches. This CDR3 is 15 amino acids long.